The sequence of this T cell receptor beta chain was determined in a study of graft-versus-host responses after intestinal transplantation. General observations from the study: Subjects displaying graft-donor T cell macrochimerism possessed elevated graft-versus-host to host-versus-graft clonal ratios inside allografts. Peak circulating GvH clone levels tracked with early post-transplant HvG declines. GvH clones appeared in recipient marrow, some first in ileum or blood.

Sequencing used immunoSEQ multiplex PCR; TCRdb keeps in-frame clones, though not all of them. The sample includes about 90,000 clones, 88% seen only once; the top ten take more than 0.25%. In regard to this clone: Its target is unknown.

V lost 4 bases, J lost 0 bases, and 17 bases lay in between. Germline lookup yields CDR1 SGHTS and CDR2 YDEGEE. The CDR3 loop spans 17 amino acids. The chain is built from TRBV5-8 and TRBJ2-1, with D possibly being TRBD1 (5 bases). The sequence came from a human donor who was the organ donor for an intestinal transplant. This material consisted of unstimulated CD4+ T cells sorted from spleen or lymph node cells, taken before transplant. Here the CDR3 reads CASSPALTASSYNEQFF. The CDR3 nucleotides are TGTGCCAGCAGCCCCGCCCTGACAGCGAGCTCCTACAATGAGCAGTTCTTC.